These 29 T cell receptor beta chains share one sample of origin, sequenced in a study of shared clonotypes between healthy human individuals. Produced via immunoSEQ multiplex PCR; TCRdb's table is partial and in-frame only. This table has roughly 1,600,000 clones, approximately 98.5% appearing once. The sample taken for sequencing was naive CD4+ T cells sorted from blood. Subset given: CD45RA+ positively selected. These receptors came from a man in his thirties or forties in good health.

The J gene is TRBJ2-2, the V gene TRBV6-1; 9 bases match TRBD1. The CDR3 runs 16 residues. V was pared by 4 bases and J by 4 bases, with 7 bases of the junction left unmatched. In germline, CDR1 is MNHNS, CDR2 SASEGT. The CDR3 bases are TGTGCCAGCAGTGGCATGGGACAGGGTACCACCGGGGAGCTGTTTTTT. Residues: CASSGMGQGTTGELFF.

The chain couples TRBV28 to TRBJ2-7; 7 nucleotides agree with TRBD2. Losses at the gene ends were 6 bases for V and 6 bases for J; bases not matched to a gene: 11. Looked up from germline, CDR1 is MDHEN and CDR2 is SYDVKM. This CDR3 has 14 residues. The CDR3 protein is CASRGLIMAAEQYF. The CDR3 bases are TGTGCCAGCAGGGGACTAATTATGGCAGCCGAGCAGTACTTC.

This clone appeared a single time. Other nucleotide sequences in the sample specify the same CDR3. The gene calls are TRBV15 and TRBJ2-1; D is possibly TRBD2 (6 bases). This CDR3 has 14 residues. The germline CDR1 and CDR2 sequences are LNHNV and YYDKDF (reference sequence). Trimming stripped 8 bases from V and 1 base from J, with 12 bases between. Here the CDR3 reads CATSRRGSYNEQFF. In nucleotides, the CDR3 is TGTGCCACCTCCAGGCGGGGATCCTACAATGAGCAGTTCTTC. Supplemented by reference TRBV15 and TRBJ2-1, the full variable domain reads DAMVIQNPRYQVTQFGKPVTLSCSQTLNHNVMYWYQQKSSQAPKLLFHYYDKDFNNEADTPDNFQSRRPNTSFCFLDIRSPGLGDTAMYLCATSRRGSYNEQFFGPGTRLTVL.

A remark on this clone: An end of the junction does not agree with germline; a read error may underlie this. The V call is TRBV7-7, the J call TRBJ2-7; D perhaps matches TRBD2 (6 bases). The CDR3 has 15 residues. The germline CDR1 and CDR2 sequences are SSHAT and FNYEAQ (reference sequence). CDR3 sequence (DNA): TGTGCTAGCAGCTTAGCGTACGGGAGTGGCTACGAGCAGTACTTC. It is translated as CASSLAYGSGYEQYF.

Note on this clone: This sample includes further DNA sequences coding for the same CDR3. V and J are TRBV5-1 and TRBJ1-5; tentative D call: TRBD1 (5 bases). Germline V gene sequence: CDR1 SGHRS, CDR2 YFSETQ. The CDR3 covers 14 residues. Trimming took off 0 bases at V and 5 bases at J, with 9 bases between the two ends. The CDR3 loop is CASSLGTGDQPQHF. The CDR3 DNA reads as TGCGCCAGCAGCTTGGGGACGGGGGATCAGCCCCAGCATTTT. The full variable domain, its missing parts supplied by reference TRBV5-1 and TRBJ1-5, is KAGVTQTPRYLIKTRGQQVTLSCSPISGHRSVSWYQQTPGQGLQFLFEYFSETQRNKGNFPGRFSGRQFSNSRSEMNVSTLELGDSALYLCASSLGTGDQPQHFGDGTRLSIL.

This chain uses TRBV7-8 with TRBJ2-1; the D gene is possibly TRBD2 (5 bases). The V and J ends lost 6 bases and 7 bases respectively, with 10 bases between them. CDR3 length: 12 residues. Germline CDR1 and CDR2: SGHVS and FQNEAQ. The CDR3 coding sequence is TGTGCCAGCAGTAAAGCGGTAAATGAGCAGTTCTTC. Its translation: CASSKAVNEQFF.

This clone was detected only once. Distinct nucleotide sequences in the sample also encode this CDR3. The chain's CDR3 is CASSLLGSGNTIYF. The CDR3 DNA sequence: TGCGCCAGCAGCTTGCTGGGCTCCGGAAACACCATATATTTT. The chain employs TRBV5-1 and TRBJ1-3; D gene uncertain. Trimming shortened V by 1 base and J by 4 bases, and 9 bases separated the two germline ends. Germline V gene lookup returns CDR1 SGHRS and CDR2 YFSETQ. This CDR3 has 14 residues.

This CDR3 reads CASSDGLAGGVNEQFF. In DNA, the CDR3 is TGTGCCAGCAGTGACGGTCTAGCGGGAGGGGTTAATGAGCAGTTCTTC. This chain connects TRBV2 to TRBJ2-1, with 12 bases matching TRBD2. Trimming took 3 bases from V and 7 from J; bases not matched to a gene: 7. The CDR3 length is 16 residues. CDR1 and CDR2 (germline): SNHLY, FYNNEI.

This clone came up once. The chain couples TRBV11-2 to TRBJ2-3, with D maybe TRBD1 (6 bases). Germline loops: CDR1 SGHAT, CDR2 FQNNGV. The V end was cut by 1 base, the J end by 6 bases, with 14 bases between. The CDR3 extends over 15 amino acids. In nucleotides, the CDR3 is TGTGCCAGCAGCTTAGCTAGCCTACAGGGCGATACGCAGTATTTT. Protein sequence: CASSLASLQGDTQYF.

V gene TRBV6-8 combines with J gene TRBJ2-2; D ambiguous. From germline, CDR1 is MNHGY and CDR2 SAAAGT. CDR3 length equals 13 residues. Trimming left V 8 bases short and J 5 bases short, with 12 bases between. CDR3 region: CASFVSGTGELFF. CDR3 nucleotides: TGTGCCAGCTTTGTTTCAGGTACCGGGGAGCTGTTTTTT.

V gene TRBV9 combines with J gene TRBJ1-2; 10 bases fit TRBD1. CDR1 and CDR2 from the germline V gene are SGDLS and YYNGEE. Losses at the gene ends were 5 bases for V and 4 bases for J; bases not matched to a gene: 2. The CDR3 spans 13 residues. The DNA of the CDR3 is TGTGCCAGCAGAGGGACAGGGGCCTATGGCTACACCTTC. This gives the protein CASRGTGAYGYTF.

CDR3 sequence reads: CASSATGGTGRESYEQYF. The CDR3 DNA reads as TGTGCCAGCAGTGCAACAGGGGGCACCGGGCGGGAATCCTACGAGCAGTACTTC. The chain combines TRBV27 with TRBJ2-7; the match to TRBD1 covers 9 bases. V lost 5 bases to trimming and J lost 1 base; unmatched junction nucleotides: 15. The CDR3 length is 18 residues. In germline, CDR1 is MNHEY, CDR2 SMNVEV (reference sequence).

The chain couples TRBV29-1 to TRBJ2-7, with D maybe TRBD1 (6 bases). The CDR3 length is 15 residues. Germline V gene data show CDR1 as SQVTM and CDR2 as ANQGSEA. V lost 1 base, J lost 2 bases, and 15 bases lay in between. CDR3 protein: CSVEGFRGLPYEQYF. In DNA form, the CDR3 reads TGCAGCGTTGAAGGGTTTAGGGGGTTACCCTACGAGCAGTACTTC.

The genes are TRBV18 and TRBJ1-5; no clear D. The V end was cut by 6 bases, the J end by 0 bases, with 9 bases between. Germline V gene lookup returns CDR1 KGHSH and CDR2 LQKENI. CDR3 length: 14 residues. DNA for the CDR3: TGTGCCAGCTCCCACAAAAATAGCAATCAGCCCCAGCATTTT. Amino acid sequence: CASSHKNSNQPQHF.

J is TRBJ1-5 and V is TRBV5-4, with a weak D call TRBD1 (6 bases). Germline assignment: CDR1 SGHNT and CDR2 YYREEE (reference sequence). This CDR3 is built from 15 residues. Trimming removed 5 bases at V and 0 bases at J, with 12 bases between. CDR3 in amino acids: CASSRGPYSNQPQHF. CDR3 bases: TGTGCCAGCAGTCGGGGGCCCTATAGCAATCAGCCCCAGCATTTT.

The chain is built from TRBV18 and TRBJ2-7; D is possibly TRBD1 or TRBD2 (5 bases each). Trimming left V 2 bases short and J 4 bases short, with 15 bases between. Germline V gives CDR1 KGHSH, CDR2 LQKENI. This CDR3 is built from 15 residues. In DNA form, the CDR3 reads TGTGCCAGCTCACCATGGGGACCCCGCGGATACGAGCAGTACTTC. Translating it yields CASSPWGPRGYEQYF.

The CDR3 loop reads CASSQGNRVDTEAFF. The DNA for the CDR3 is TGTGCCAGCAGCCAAGGTAACAGGGTTGACACTGAAGCTTTCTTT. This chain uses TRBV5-4 with TRBJ1-1; TRBD1 is a possible D gene (6 bases). The CDR3 extends over 15 amino acids. Germline CDR1 is SGHNT and CDR2 is YYREEE (reference sequence). The ends were cut back, 4 bases at V and 3 bases at J, with 16 bases in the middle.

This clone was observed a single time. CDR3 sequence reads: CASSQFMTAAGGYTF. The CDR3 nucleotides are TGCGCCAGCAGCCAATTCATGACAGCGGCCGGTGGCTACACCTTC. The rearrangement uses TRBV4-1 and TRBJ1-2; D perhaps matches TRBD1 (5 bases). Germline values: CDR1 MGHRA, CDR2 YSYEKL. CDR3 length equals 15 residues. V lost 2 bases and J lost 7, with 17 bases in between.

This chain joins TRBV9 and TRBJ2-5; 8 nucleotides align to TRBD1. The germline CDR1 and CDR2 sequences are SGDLS and YYNGEE. This CDR3 is built from 15 residues. The V gene end was trimmed by 2 bases and the J gene end by 5 bases; junction bases not matched to a gene: 8. CDR3 sequence (DNA): TGTGCCAGCAGCGTCCAGACAGGGGCGCCCGAGACCCAGTACTTC. It specifies CASSVQTGAPETQYF.

The chain combines TRBV11-3 with TRBJ2-3; TRBD2 agrees at 8 bases. This CDR3 contains 16 residues. Germline CDR1 reads SGHNT; CDR2 reads YENEEA. With 0 bases clipped from V and 9 bases from J, the junction kept 11 bases outside the gene matches. Here the CDR3 DNA reads TGTGCCAGCAGCTTAGATCTGGCGGGAGGCACATCGACGCAGTATTTT. Amino acid sequence: CASSLDLAGGTSTQYF.

The chain combines TRBV4-1 with TRBJ1-4; D call uncertain. The ends were cut back, 4 bases at V and 15 bases at J, with 12 bases in the middle. Germline V lookup: CDR1 MGHRA, CDR2 YSYEKL. The CDR3 contains 11 residues. The CDR3 loop is CASSRSAQMFF. In nucleotides, the CDR3 is TGCGCCAGCAGCCGTAGTGCACAGATGTTTTTT.

The chain employs TRBV9 and TRBJ2-7; no clear D. The CDR3 length is 14 residues. The germline CDR1 and CDR2 sequences are SGDLS and YYNGEE. Trimming took 0 bases from V and 0 from J, leaving 7 bases between them. The CDR3 is CASSVVFDSYEQYF. CDR3 sequence (DNA): TGTGCCAGCAGCGTAGTATTCGACTCCTACGAGCAGTACTTC.

The CDR3 spells CASSLQNGFNQPQHF. CDR3 sequence (DNA): TGTGCCAGCAGCTTACAAAACGGATTCAATCAGCCCCAGCATTTT. The chain links TRBV7-2 to TRBJ1-5; D remains unclear. Trimming removed 2 bases from V and 3 bases from J, with 11 bases in between. Germline CDR1 and CDR2: SGHTA and FQGNSA. CDR3 length: 15 residues.

The J gene is TRBJ1-5, the V gene TRBV2; 7 bases align to TRBD1. V lost 6 bases to trimming and J lost 0 bases; unmatched junction nucleotides: 11. Germline V gene data show CDR1 as SNHLY and CDR2 as FYNNEI. The length of the CDR3 is 17 residues. This CDR3 reads CASSGTVSKDSNQPQHF. Here the CDR3 DNA reads TGTGCCAGCAGCGGGACAGTTAGTAAAGATAGCAATCAGCCCCAGCATTTT. The whole variable domain, filled in from reference TRBV2 and TRBJ1-5, reads EPEVTQTPSHQVTQMGQEVILRCVPISNHLYFYWYRQILGQKVEFLVSFYNNEISEKSEIFDDQFSVERPDGSNFTLKIRSTKLEDSAMYFCASSGTVSKDSNQPQHFGDGTRLSIL.

V and J are TRBV28 and TRBJ2-1; 14 nucleotides line up with TRBD2. CDR1 is MDHEN, CDR2 SYDVKM, per germline. The CDR3 is 17 amino acids. Unmatched junction bases numbered 10, after V lost 5 bases and J lost 7 bases. CDR3: CASSPPGTSGSGNEQFF. The DNA of the CDR3 is TGTGCCAGCAGTCCCCCCGGGACTAGCGGGAGTGGGAATGAGCAGTTCTTC.

V usage is TRBV5-4 and J usage is TRBJ2-2; D is undetermined. Per the germline V gene, CDR1 is SGHNT and CDR2 is YYREEE (reference sequence). The CDR3 contains 14 residues. V lost 0 bases and J 0 bases, leaving 3 bases between the germline ends. The CDR3 loop is CASSLGTNTGELFF. Here the CDR3 DNA reads TGTGCCAGCAGCTTGGGGACGAACACCGGGGAGCTGTTTTTT.

The chain has TRBV5-1 and TRBJ2-7, with D perhaps matching TRBD2 (5 bases). The CDR3 totals 11 residues. CDR1 SGHRS and CDR2 YFSETQ come from the germline V gene. Trimming pared 4 bases from V and 7 bases from J, leaving 9 bases between. In DNA form, the CDR3 reads TGCGCCAGCAGCGCGGGTCTGGAGCAGTACTTC. Encoded protein: CASSAGLEQYF.

This chain uses TRBV5-1 with TRBJ1-5; perhaps TRBD1 as D (5 bases). The CDR3 has 15 amino acids. Germline V lookup: CDR1 SGHRS, CDR2 YFSETQ. With 0 bases removed from V and 7 bases from J, the gap between germline ends came to 14 bases. The CDR3 nucleotides are TGCGCCAGCAGCTTGGCAGGGTATGTCTACCAGCCCCAGCATTTT. Translated: CASSLAGYVYQPQHF.

The chain links TRBV6-6 to TRBJ2-3; D perhaps matches TRBD2 (6 bases). CDR1 is MNHNY and CDR2 is SVGAGI in the germline V gene (reference sequence). Deletions cut 7 bases from V and 6 bases from J, with 20 bases between. The CDR3 extends over 15 amino acids. The chain's CDR3 is CASTEGGGNLDTQYF. The CDR3 region has the DNA TGTGCCAGCACCGAGGGCGGCGGGAATCTGGATACGCAGTATTTT.